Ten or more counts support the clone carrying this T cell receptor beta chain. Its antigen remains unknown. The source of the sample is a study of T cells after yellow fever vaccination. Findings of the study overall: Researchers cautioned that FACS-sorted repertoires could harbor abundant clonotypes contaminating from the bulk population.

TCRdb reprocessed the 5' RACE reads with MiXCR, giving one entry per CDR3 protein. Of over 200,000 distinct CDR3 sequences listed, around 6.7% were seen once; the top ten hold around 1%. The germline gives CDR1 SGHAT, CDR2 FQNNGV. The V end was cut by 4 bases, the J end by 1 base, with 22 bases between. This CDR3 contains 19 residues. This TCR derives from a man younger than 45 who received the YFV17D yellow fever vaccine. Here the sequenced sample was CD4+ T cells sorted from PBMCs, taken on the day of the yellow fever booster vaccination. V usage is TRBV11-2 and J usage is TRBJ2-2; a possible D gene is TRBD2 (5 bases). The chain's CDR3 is CASSSGIERYTMNTGELFF. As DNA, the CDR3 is TGTGCCAGCAGCTCCGGGATAGAGCGGTACACCATGAACACCGGGGAGCTGTTTTTT.